This entry concerns a single TCR beta chain. The method was immunoSEQ multiplex PCR; TCRdb's version includes in-frame clones alone and lacks a portion of them. The sample lists about 2 million clones; about 95% were seen once. This entry is derived from a study of shared clonotypes between healthy human individuals. Naive CD8 cells lacked CD45RO, underwent positive selection for CCR7 and left out terminally differentiated effector memory CD45RA+ cells. Free of recent acute infections or vaccinations, the donors were healthy HIV-negative adults. The sequencing input was naive CD8+ T cells sorted from blood. The source is a man aged 18 to 35 in good health.

The CDR3 here is CASNLGEGRGEQYF. The CDR3 region has the DNA TGTGCCAGTAACCTCGGGGAGGGGCGAGGCGAGCAGTACTTC. V gene TRBV19 combines with J gene TRBJ2-7; the match to TRBD2 covers 7 bases. Germline loops: CDR1 LNHDA, CDR2 SQIVND (reference sequence). This CDR3 is 14 amino acids long. Trimming removed 7 bases from V and 6 bases from J; junction bases left unmatched: 12.